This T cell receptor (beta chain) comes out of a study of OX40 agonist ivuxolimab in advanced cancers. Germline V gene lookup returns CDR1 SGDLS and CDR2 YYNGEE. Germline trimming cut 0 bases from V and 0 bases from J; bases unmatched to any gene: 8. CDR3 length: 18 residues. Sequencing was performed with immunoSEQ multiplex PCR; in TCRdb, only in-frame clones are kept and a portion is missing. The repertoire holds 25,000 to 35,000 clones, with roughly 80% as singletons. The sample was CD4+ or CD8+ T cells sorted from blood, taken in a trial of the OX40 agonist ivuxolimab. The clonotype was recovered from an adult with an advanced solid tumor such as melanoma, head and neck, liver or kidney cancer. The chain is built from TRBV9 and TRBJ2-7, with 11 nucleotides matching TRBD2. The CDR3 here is CASSVGFLAGGSSYEQYF. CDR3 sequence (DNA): TGTGCCAGCAGCGTAGGTTTCCTAGCGGGAGGAAGCTCCTACGAGCAGTACTTC.